This T cell receptor beta chain was found in a study of OX40 agonist ivuxolimab in advanced cancers. Across the study: Patients were roughly 83% male with ages roughly 20 to 90, mean approximately 62. Three patients had partial responses: one hepatocellular carcinoma, two cutaneous melanoma.

Whole-study findings and limits: At doses 0.1 to 3.0 mg/kg, CD4+ and CD8+ clones expanded. Some of the lowest clonal expansion was seen in partial responders at 0.1-3.0 mg/kg.

Sequencing used immunoSEQ multiplex PCR; TCRdb keeps in-frame clones, though not all of them. The sample lists 80,000 to 95,000 clones, about 90% occurring once. Worth noting for this clone: Its target is unknown.

The CDR3 is 15 residues long. CDR1 and CDR2 (germline): MDHEN, SYDVKM. V lost 7 bases, J lost 8 bases, and 23 bases lay in between. The clonotype comes from an adult with an advanced solid tumor such as melanoma, head and neck, liver or kidney cancer. The V and J genes are TRBV28 and TRBJ1-2, with TRBD1 as a possible D gene (5 bases). Sequenced here: CD4+ or CD8+ T cells sorted from blood, sampled in a trial of the OX40 agonist ivuxolimab. For the CDR3, the DNA is TGTGCCAGCACCACTCCTGCTCGGGGGGAAGAAGGCTACACCTTC. Translated, it gives CASTTPARGEEGYTF.